This T cell receptor beta chain was recovered during a study of blood T cell repertoires in COVID-19. Overall study context: There were acute and convalescent COVID-19 samples, and they came from the United States, Italy and Spain. PBMCs, B-cell-depleted T cells, or T cells were the source of the cDNA or gDNA that made up the material.

CDR3 length: 13 amino acids. Trimming removed 5 bases from V and 7 bases from J; junction bases left unmatched: 5. Germline loops: CDR1 KGHDR, CDR2 SFDVKD. Per the authors' pipeline: Estimation of nucleated cell counts relied on the amplification of reference gene primers. Clones were sequenced by immunoSEQ multiplex PCR, and TCRdb holds only the in-frame ones, with some missing. For V, J and clone size, that table is used; D and trimming come from the DNA. The sample yields about 260,000 clones, around 86% seen once. Sequences were obtained from peripheral blood. The TCR originated in a man between 18 and 35 years old with active or convalescent COVID-19. The genes are TRBV24-1 and TRBJ2-5, with 8 positions matching TRBD1. Written as DNA, the CDR3 is TGTGCCACCAGTGGAGGGGACAGGCTGACCCAGTACTTC. Protein product: CATSGGDRLTQYF.